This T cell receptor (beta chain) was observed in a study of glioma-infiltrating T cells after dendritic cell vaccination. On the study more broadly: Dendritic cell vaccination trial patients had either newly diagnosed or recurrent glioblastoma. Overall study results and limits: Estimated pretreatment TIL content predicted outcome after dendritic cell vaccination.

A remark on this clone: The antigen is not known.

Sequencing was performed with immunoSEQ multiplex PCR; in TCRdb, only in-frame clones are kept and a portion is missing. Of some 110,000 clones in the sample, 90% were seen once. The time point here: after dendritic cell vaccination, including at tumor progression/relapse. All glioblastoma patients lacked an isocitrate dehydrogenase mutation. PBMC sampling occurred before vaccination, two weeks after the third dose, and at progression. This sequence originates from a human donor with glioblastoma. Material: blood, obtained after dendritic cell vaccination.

The CDR3 DNA reads as TGTGCCAGCAGCCAAGGCCGTCGGGCGGGAGACGGAGAGACCCAGTACTTC. It specifies CASSQGRRAGDGETQYF. The chain has TRBV4-2 and TRBJ2-5, with TRBD2 identical over 7 bases. This CDR3 has 17 residues. The J segment lost 4 bases and the V segment lost 1 base, leaving 12 bases of the junction unmatched. Germline assignment: CDR1 LGHNA and CDR2 YNFKEQ.